The next 3 T cell receptor beta chains were all read from a single sample in a study of T cell clonality in common variable immunodeficiency. Here immunoSEQ multiplex PCR was the method, and the copy in TCRdb shows in-frame clones only, minus some. The counts give 35,000 to 50,000 clones, none of them seen only once; around 2.1% is held by the top ten. Sample: peripheral blood mononuclear cells. Receptors originate from a person aged 18 to 75 in good health.

This clone has a handful of counts. The read terminates 3 residues ahead of where the CDR3 ends, so the germline J gene completes it. The chain uses TRBV19 and TRBJ1-2, with 9 bases lining up with TRBD1. This CDR3 region has 16 residues. V shed 4 bases and J 2 bases; nucleotides not matched to a gene: 8. Germline loops: CDR1 LNHDA, CDR2 SQIVND (reference sequence). CDR3: CASSRSQGAQNYGYTF. The part of the CDR3 DNA that was read is TGTGCCAGTAGTAGGTCACAGGGGGCGCAGAACTATGGC.

This clone was seen many times. Read data end 3 residues before the CDR3 end; the end is taken from the germline J gene. The chain joins TRBV6-2 or TRBV6-3 to TRBJ2-3; D unclear. The germline V gene has CDR1 MNHEY and CDR2 SVGEGT. The CDR3 has 13 amino acids. V lost 5 bases and J 1 base, leaving 7 bases between the germline ends. CDR3 protein: CASSLQGTDTQYF. CDR3 DNA, as far as it was read: TGTGCCAGCAGTCTTCAGGGCACAGATACG.

Remarks on this clone: Read coverage stops 3 residues before the CDR3 terminus; the germline J gene supplies the remainder. The chain employs TRBV7-9 and TRBJ1-4; perhaps TRBD1 as D (6 bases). The CDR3 covers 14 residues. The germline V gene has CDR1 SEHNR and CDR2 FQNEAQ (reference sequence). CDR3: CASSSTGGGSPLFF. The DNA read from the CDR3 is TGTGCCAGCAGCTCGACGGGTGGGGGCTCACCA.